The T cell receptor (beta chain) under discussion was sequenced for a study of beta chain features in type 1 diabetes. Every bit of the isolated RNA underwent reverse transcription, so sequencing read expressed TCRB transcripts. TCRdb's table, derived via immunoSEQ multiplex PCR, lists solely in-frame clones and lacks some. Of about 160,000 clones detected, approximately 7.8% appear once; the ten largest clones hold around 0.9%. CDR3 length: 15 residues. Germline CDR1 MNHEY, CDR2 SMNVEV (reference sequence). Germline trimming cut 5 bases from V and 4 bases from J; bases unmatched to any gene: 10. General study results and limits: When Type 1 diabetes patients were examined, their TCRB CDR3s proved moderately but significantly shorter in all four CD4+ subsets.

This clone has a handful of counts. Antigen specificity is unknown. The clonotype originates from a woman aged 40 to 50 with type 1 diabetes. Source material: central memory CD4+ T cells from blood. The chain combines TRBV27 with TRBJ1-1; TRBD1 aligns across 7 bases. CDR3 bases: TGTGCCAGCAGTCCCACCGGGACAGCCCTCACTGAAGCTTTCTTT. It translates to CASSPTGTALTEAFF.